The clone carrying this TCR beta chain was counted many times. Antigen: not known. In germline, CDR1 is SGHDT, CDR2 YYEEEE. CDR3 length: 15 residues. J gave up 7 bases and V 2 bases, and 7 bases lay outside the gene matches. The entry originates in a study of response to subunit inactivated influenza vaccine. Overall study results and limits: That few new T cells are recruited by each seasonal influenza vaccination was the authors' suggestion.

From the RT-PCR reads, TCRdb called clonotypes with MiXCR, one entry per CDR3 protein. The table shows around 200,000 distinct CDR3 sequences, with around a tenth occurring only once. The receptor comes from a man aged 50 or older who received an inactivated influenza vaccine. The starting material was non-naive T cells sorted from PBMCs, obtained on the day of vaccination. The chain joins TRBV5-6 to TRBJ2-5; 11 nucleotides match TRBD1. The CDR3 is CASSFLGTGGATQYF. The DNA of the CDR3 is TGTGCCAGCAGCTTTCTAGGGACAGGGGGGGCGACCCAGTACTTC.